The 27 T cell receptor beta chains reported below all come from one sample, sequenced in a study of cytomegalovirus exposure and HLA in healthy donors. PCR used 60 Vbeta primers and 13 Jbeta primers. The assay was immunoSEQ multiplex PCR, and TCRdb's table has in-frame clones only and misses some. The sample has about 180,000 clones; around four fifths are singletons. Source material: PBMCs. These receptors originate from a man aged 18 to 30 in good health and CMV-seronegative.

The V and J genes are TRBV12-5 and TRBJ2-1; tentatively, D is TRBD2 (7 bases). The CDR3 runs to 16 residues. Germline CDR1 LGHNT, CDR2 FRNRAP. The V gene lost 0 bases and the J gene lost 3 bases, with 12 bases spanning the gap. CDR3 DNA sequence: TGTGCTAGTGGTTTGGTAGGGGGGGAGGGCTACAATGAGCAGTTCTTC. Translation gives CASGLVGGEGYNEQFF.

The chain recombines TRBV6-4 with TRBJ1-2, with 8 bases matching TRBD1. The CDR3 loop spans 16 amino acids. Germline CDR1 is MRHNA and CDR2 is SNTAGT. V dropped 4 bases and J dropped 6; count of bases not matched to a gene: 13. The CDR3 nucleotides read TGTGCCAGCAGTGCCCTACGACAGGGGCGCTCCCATGGCTACACCTTC. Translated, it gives CASSALRQGRSHGYTF.

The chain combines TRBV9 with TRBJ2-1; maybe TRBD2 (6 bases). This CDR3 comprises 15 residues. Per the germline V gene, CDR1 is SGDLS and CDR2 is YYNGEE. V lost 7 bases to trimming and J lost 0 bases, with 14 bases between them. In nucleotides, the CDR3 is TGTGCCAGCCACCGGGGGTCCAGCTCCTACAATGAGCAGTTCTTC. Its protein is CASHRGSSSYNEQFF.

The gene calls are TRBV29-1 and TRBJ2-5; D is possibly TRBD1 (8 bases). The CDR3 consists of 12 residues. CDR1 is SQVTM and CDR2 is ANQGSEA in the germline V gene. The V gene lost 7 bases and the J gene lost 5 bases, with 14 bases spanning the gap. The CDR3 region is CSGHRGGETQYF. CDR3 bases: TGCAGCGGACACAGGGGGGGGGAGACCCAGTACTTC.

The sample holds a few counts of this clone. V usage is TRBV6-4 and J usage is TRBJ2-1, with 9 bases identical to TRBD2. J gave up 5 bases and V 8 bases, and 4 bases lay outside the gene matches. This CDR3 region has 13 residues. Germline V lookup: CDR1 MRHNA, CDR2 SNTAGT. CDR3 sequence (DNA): TGTGCCAGCGCTAGCGGGGAAAACAATGAGCAGTTCTTC. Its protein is CASASGENNEQFF.

CDR3 loop: CASSVQGDGNTIYF. CDR3 DNA sequence: TGTGCCAGCAGCGTACAGGGGGATGGAAACACCATATATTTT. This chain uses TRBV7-9 with TRBJ1-3; 8 bases match TRBD1. V dropped 5 bases and J dropped 3; count of bases not matched to a gene: 3. This CDR3 is 14 amino acids long. The V gene's germline CDR1 is SEHNR and CDR2 FQNEAQ (reference sequence).

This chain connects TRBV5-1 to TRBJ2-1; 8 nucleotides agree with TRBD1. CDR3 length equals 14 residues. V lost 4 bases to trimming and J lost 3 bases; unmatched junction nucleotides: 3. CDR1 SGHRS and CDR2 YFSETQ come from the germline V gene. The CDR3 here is CASSGTGNYNEQFF. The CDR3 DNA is TGCGCCAGCAGCGGGACAGGAAACTACAATGAGCAGTTCTTC.

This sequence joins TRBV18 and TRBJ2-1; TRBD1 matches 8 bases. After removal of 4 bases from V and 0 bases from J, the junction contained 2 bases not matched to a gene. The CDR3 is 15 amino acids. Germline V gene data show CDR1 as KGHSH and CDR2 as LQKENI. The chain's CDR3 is CASSRGQGSYNEQFF. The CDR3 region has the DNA TGTGCCAGCTCACGTGGACAGGGCTCCTACAATGAGCAGTTCTTC.

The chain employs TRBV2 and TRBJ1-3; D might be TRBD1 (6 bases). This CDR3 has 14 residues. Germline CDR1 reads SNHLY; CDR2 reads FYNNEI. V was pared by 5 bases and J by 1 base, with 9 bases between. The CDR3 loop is CASSRDTSGNTIYF. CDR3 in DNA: TGTGCCAGCAGTCGGGACACTTCTGGAAACACCATATATTTT.

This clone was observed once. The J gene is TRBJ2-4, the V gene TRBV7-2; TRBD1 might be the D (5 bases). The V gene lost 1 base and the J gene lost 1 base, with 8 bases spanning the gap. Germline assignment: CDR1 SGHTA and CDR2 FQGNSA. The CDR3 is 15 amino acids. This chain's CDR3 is CASSLVPGAKNIQYF. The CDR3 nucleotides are TGTGCCAGCAGCTTAGTGCCAGGGGCCAAAAACATTCAGTACTTC.

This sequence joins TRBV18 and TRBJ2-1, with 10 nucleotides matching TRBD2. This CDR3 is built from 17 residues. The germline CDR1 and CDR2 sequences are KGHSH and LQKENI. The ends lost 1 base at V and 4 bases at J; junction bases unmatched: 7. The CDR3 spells CASSPLRLAGGYNEQFF. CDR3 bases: TGTGCCAGCTCACCACTCAGGTTAGCGGGAGGATACAATGAGCAGTTCTTC.

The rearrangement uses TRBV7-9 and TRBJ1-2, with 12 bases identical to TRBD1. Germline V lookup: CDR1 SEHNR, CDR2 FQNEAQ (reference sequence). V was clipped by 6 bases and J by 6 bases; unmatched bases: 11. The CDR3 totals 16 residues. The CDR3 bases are TGTGCCAGCAGTCCACGGGACAGGGGGCGCAGTAATGGCTACACCTTC. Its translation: CASSPRDRGRSNGYTF.

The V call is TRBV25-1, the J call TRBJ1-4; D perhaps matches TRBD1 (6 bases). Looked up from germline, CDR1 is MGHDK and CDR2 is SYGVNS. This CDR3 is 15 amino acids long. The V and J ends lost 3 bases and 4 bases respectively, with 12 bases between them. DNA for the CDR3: TGTGCCAGCAGTGAGGGGGACACCTATAATGAAAAACTGTTTTTT. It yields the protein CASSEGDTYNEKLFF.

In DNA, the CDR3 is TGTGCCAGCAGCAAAGGGGGCCCCGGGGGGACTGAAGCTTTCTTT. Translating gives CASSKGGPGGTEAFF. The rearrangement uses TRBV21-1 and TRBJ1-1. TRBV21-1 is listed as a pseudogene. There are 15 residues in the CDR3.

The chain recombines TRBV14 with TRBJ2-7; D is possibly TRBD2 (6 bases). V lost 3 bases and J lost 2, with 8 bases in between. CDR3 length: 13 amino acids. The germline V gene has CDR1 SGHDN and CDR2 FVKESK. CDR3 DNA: TGTGCCAGCAGCCAGCGGGGAGCCTACGAGCAGTACTTC. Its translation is CASSQRGAYEQYF.

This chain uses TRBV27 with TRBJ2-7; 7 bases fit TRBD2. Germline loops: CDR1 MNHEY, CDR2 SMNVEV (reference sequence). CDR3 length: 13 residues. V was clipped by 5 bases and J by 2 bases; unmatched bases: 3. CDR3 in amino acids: CASSRRETYEQYF. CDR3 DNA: TGTGCCAGCAGTCGGCGGGAGACCTACGAGCAGTACTTC.

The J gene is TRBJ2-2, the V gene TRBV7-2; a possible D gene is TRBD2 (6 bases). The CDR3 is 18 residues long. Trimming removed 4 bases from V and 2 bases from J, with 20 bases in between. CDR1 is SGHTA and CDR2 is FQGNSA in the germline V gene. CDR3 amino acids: CASSYSRWRAANTGELFF. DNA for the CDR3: TGTGCCAGCAGCTATAGTAGGTGGAGGGCTGCCAACACCGGGGAGCTGTTTTTT. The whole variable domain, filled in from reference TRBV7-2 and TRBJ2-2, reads GAGVSQSPSNKVTEKGKDVELRCDPISGHTALYWYRQSLGQGLEFLIYFQGNSAPDKSGLPSDRFSAERTGGSVSTLTIQRTQQEDSAVYLCASSYSRWRAANTGELFFGEGSRLTVL.

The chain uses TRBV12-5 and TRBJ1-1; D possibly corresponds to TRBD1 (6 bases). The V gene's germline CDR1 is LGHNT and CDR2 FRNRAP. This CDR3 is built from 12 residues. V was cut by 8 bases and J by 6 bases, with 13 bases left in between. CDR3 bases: TGTGCTAGTTACGGGGGGCGGGCTGAAGCTTTCTTT. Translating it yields CASYGGRAEAFF. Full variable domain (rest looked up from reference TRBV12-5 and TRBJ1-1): DARVTQTPRHKVTEMGQEVTMRCQPILGHNTVFWYRQTMMQGLELLAYFRNRAPLDDSGMPKDRFSAEMPDATLATLKIQPSEPRDSAVYFCASYGGRAEAFFGQGTRLTVV.

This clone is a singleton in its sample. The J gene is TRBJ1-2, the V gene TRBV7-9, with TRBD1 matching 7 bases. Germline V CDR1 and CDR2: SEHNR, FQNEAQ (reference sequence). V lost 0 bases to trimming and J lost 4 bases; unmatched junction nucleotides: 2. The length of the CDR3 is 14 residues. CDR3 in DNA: TGTGCCAGCAGCTTAGCGGAGGGGGCCTATGGCTACACCTTC. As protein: CASSLAEGAYGYTF.

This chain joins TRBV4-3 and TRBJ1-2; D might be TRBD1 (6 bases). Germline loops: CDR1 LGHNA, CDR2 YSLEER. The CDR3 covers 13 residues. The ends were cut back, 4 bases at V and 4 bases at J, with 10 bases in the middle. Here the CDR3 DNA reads TGCGCCAGCAGCCCTGGGACAAGCTATGGCTACACCTTC. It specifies CASSPGTSYGYTF.

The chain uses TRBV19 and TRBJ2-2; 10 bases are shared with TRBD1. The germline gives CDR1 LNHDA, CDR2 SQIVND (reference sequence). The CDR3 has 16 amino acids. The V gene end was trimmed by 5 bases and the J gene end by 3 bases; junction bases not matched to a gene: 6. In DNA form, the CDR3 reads TGTGCCAGTAGTCCTAGGGACAGGGGTTACACCGGGGAGCTGTTTTTT. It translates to CASSPRDRGYTGELFF. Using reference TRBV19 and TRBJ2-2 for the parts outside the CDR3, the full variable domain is DGGITQSPKYLFRKEGQNVTLSCEQNLNHDAMYWYRQDPGQGLRLIYYSQIVNDFQKGDIAEGYSVSREKKESFPLTVTSAQKNPTAFYLCASSPRDRGYTGELFFGEGSRLTVL.

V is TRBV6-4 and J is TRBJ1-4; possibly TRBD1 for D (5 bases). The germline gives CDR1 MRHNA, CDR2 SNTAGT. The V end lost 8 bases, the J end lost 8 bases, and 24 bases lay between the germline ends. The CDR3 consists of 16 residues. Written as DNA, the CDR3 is TGTGCCAGCGGAAAAAGGCACAGGCCATACCCGGAAAAACTGTTTTTT. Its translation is CASGKRHRPYPEKLFF.

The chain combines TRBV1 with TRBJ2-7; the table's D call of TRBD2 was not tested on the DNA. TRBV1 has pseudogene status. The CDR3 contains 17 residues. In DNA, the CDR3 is TGCACCAGCAGTCACGGACTAGCGGGGGTACTCTCCTACGAGCAGTACTTC. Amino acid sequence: CTSSHGLAGVLSYEQYF.

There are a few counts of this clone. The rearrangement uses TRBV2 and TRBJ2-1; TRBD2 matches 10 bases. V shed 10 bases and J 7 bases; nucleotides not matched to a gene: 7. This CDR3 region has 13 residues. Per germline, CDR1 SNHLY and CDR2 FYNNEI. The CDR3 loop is CAKTSGPINEQFF. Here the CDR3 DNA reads TGTGCCAAGACTAGCGGGCCCATTAATGAGCAGTTCTTC.

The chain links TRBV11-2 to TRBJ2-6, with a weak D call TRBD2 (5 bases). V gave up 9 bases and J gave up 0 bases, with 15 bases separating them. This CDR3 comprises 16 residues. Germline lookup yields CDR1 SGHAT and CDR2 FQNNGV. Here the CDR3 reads CASRGNWLSGANVLTF. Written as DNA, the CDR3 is TGTGCCAGTCGGGGTAATTGGCTCTCTGGGGCCAACGTCCTGACTTTC.

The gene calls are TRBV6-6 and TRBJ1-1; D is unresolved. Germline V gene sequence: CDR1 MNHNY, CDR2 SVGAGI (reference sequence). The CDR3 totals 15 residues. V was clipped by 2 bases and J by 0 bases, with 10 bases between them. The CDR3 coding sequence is TGTGCCAGCAGTTACGGCAGTCCCCTGAACACTGAAGCTTTCTTT. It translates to CASSYGSPLNTEAFF.

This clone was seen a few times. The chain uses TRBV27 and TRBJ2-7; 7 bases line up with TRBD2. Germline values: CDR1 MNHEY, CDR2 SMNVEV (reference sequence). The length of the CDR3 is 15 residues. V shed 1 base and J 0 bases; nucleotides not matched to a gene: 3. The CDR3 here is CASSLFGGGSYEQYF. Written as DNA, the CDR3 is TGTGCCAGCAGTTTATTTGGGGGGGGCTCCTACGAGCAGTACTTC.